This T cell receptor beta chain is from a study of early T cells in non-severe SARS-CoV-2 infection. Whole-study context: Sequenced bulk RNA came from whole blood that was unsorted, and chains were unpaired. Findings and limits, study-wide: Lookups in VDJdb leaned toward anti-spike CD8 responses and missed private and CD4 specificities.

This clonotype has a count of ten or more. Its specificity is not known. V dropped 6 bases and J dropped 1; count of bases not matched to a gene: 5. CDR1 and CDR2 (germline): MDHEN, SYDVKM. The CDR3 sequence is 14 residues long. Individual cDNA molecules received unique molecular identifiers. TCRdb reanalysed the 5' RACE reads using MiXCR and keeps one entry per CDR3 protein. Here the sample spans around 46,000 distinct CDR3 sequences, 9.5% to 13% being singletons. This chain connects TRBV28 to TRBJ2-5; 7 bases line up with TRBD2. Sequenced: whole blood. This receptor was taken from an adult who was a healthcare worker with PCR-confirmed SARS-CoV-2 infection or an uninfected control (not recorded which). CDR3 residues: CASRGSGPQETQYF. CDR3 in DNA: TGTGCCAGCAGAGGTAGCGGGCCCCAAGAGACCCAGTACTTC.